These 23 T cell receptor beta chains share one sample of origin, sequenced in a study of cytomegalovirus exposure and HLA in healthy donors. PCR amplification relied on 60 Vbeta primers (plus 13 Jbeta primers). Method: immunoSEQ multiplex PCR; TCRdb's copy keeps in-frame clones and lacks some. Of fewer than 200,000 clones detected, around 74% appear once; the ten largest clones hold approximately 2%. The sequencing input was PBMCs. These receptors originate from a female donor in good health and CMV-seronegative.

V is TRBV15 and J is TRBJ1-2, with D tentatively TRBD1 (6 bases). Germline V gene sequence: CDR1 LNHNV, CDR2 YYDKDF (reference sequence). The CDR3 sequence is 15 residues long. Trimming left V 0 bases short and J 4 bases short, with 12 bases between. CDR3 coding DNA: TGTGCCACCAGCAGAGATCGTACAGGGCCCTATGGCTACACCTTC. Its protein product is CATSRDRTGPYGYTF.

V usage is TRBV19 and J usage is TRBJ1-2; 9 nucleotides agree with TRBD1. This CDR3 has 15 amino acids. Germline V CDR1 and CDR2: LNHDA, SQIVND (reference sequence). The junction had 5 bases not matched to a gene; V was cut back by 3 bases and J by 3 bases. CDR3 DNA: TGTGCCAGTAGTATCCGGACAGGGGCCGACTATGGCTACACCTTC. Its translation: CASSIRTGADYGYTF.

The chain couples TRBV9 to TRBJ1-1; D is undetermined. The germline V gene has CDR1 SGDLS and CDR2 YYNGEE. V dropped 0 bases and J dropped 2 bases, with 5 bases sitting between them. The CDR3 runs 13 residues. CDR3: CASSVGRNTEAFF. As DNA, the CDR3 is TGTGCCAGCAGCGTAGGCAGAAACACTGAAGCTTTCTTT. Filled out from reference TRBV9 and TRBJ1-1, the complete variable domain reads DSGVTQTPKHLITATGQRVTLRCSPRSGDLSVYWYQQSLDQGLQFLIQYYNGEERAKGNILERFSAQQFPDLHSELNLSSLELGDSALYFCASSVGRNTEAFFGQGTRLTVV.

V and J are TRBV4-1 and TRBJ2-5; 8 bases are shared with TRBD1. Trimming took 0 bases from V and 2 from J; bases not matched to a gene: 11. CDR3 length equals 18 residues. Germline V lookup: CDR1 MGHRA, CDR2 YSYEKL. The CDR3 DNA reads TGCGCCAGCAGCCAAGATGGGGCCGGGACAGGTGTTCAAGAGACCCAGTACTTC. Protein: CASSQDGAGTGVQETQYF.

This clone appeared a single time. CDR3 amino acids: CASRLAAGLNTEAFF. In DNA form, the CDR3 reads TGCGCCAGCAGACTCGCCGCAGGGCTGAACACTGAAGCTTTCTTT. The rearrangement joins TRBV4-1 to TRBJ1-1, with D perhaps TRBD1 (5 bases). This CDR3 is 15 amino acids long. With 6 bases removed from V and 0 bases from J, the gap between germline ends came to 14 bases. Germline lookup yields CDR1 MGHRA and CDR2 YSYEKL.

The chain carries TRBV7-9 and TRBJ1-1; no reliable D call. V was shortened by 3 bases and J by 5 bases, with 7 bases between the two germline ends. There are 12 residues in the CDR3. CDR1 is SEHNR and CDR2 is FQNEAQ in the germline V gene (reference sequence). The CDR3 here is CASSLSSTEAFF. CDR3 DNA sequence: TGTGCCAGCAGCTTGAGTAGTACTGAAGCTTTCTTT.

The chain links TRBV7-3 to TRBJ1-2, with no clear D. The CDR3 is 14 residues long. Germline lookup yields CDR1 SGHTA and CDR2 FQGTGA. V lost 5 bases and J lost 0, with 10 bases in between. The CDR3 spells CASSPAGSNYGYTF. In nucleotides, the CDR3 is TGTGCCAGCAGCCCGGCGGGGTCTAACTATGGCTACACCTTC.

This clone has just one count. CDR3 loop: CASSREGSVFSGNTIYF. CDR3 sequence (DNA): TGTGCCAGCAGCCGGGAGGGTTCAGTCTTCTCTGGAAACACCATATATTTT. The chain couples TRBV5-4 to TRBJ1-3, with D unresolved. Trimming cost V 4 bases and J 0 bases, with 17 bases left between them. The CDR3 is 17 amino acids. From germline, CDR1 is SGHNT and CDR2 YYREEE (reference sequence).

The V and J genes are TRBV7-8 and TRBJ1-3; D not certain. Per the germline V gene, CDR1 is SGHVS and CDR2 is FQNEAQ. CDR3 size: 16 residues. V was pared by 2 bases and J by 4 bases, with 15 bases between. The CDR3 nucleotides read TGTGCCAGCAGCTTATCCGCAGGCGAAGTGGGAAACACCATATATTTT. It specifies CASSLSAGEVGNTIYF. Variable domain in full (rest from reference TRBV7-8 and TRBJ1-3): GAGVSQSPRYKVAKRGQDVALRCDPISGHVSLFWYQQALGQGPEFLTYFQNEAQLDKSGLPSDRFFAERPEGSVSTLKIQRTQQEDSAVYLCASSLSAGEVGNTIYFGEGSWLTVV.

The rearrangement joins TRBV7-3 to TRBJ2-7, with D tentatively TRBD1 (6 bases). In germline, CDR1 is SGHTA, CDR2 FQGTGA. Trimming left V 2 bases short and J 3 bases short, with 8 bases between. This CDR3 region has 13 residues. The CDR3 is CASSLGQHYEQYF. As DNA, the CDR3 is TGTGCCAGCAGCTTAGGACAGCACTACGAGCAGTACTTC.

The V call is TRBV7-6, the J call TRBJ1-4; 7 bases fit TRBD1. Germline CDR1 is SGHVS and CDR2 is FNYEAQ. Losses at the gene ends were 1 base for V and 4 bases for J; bases not matched to a gene: 3. The CDR3 has 15 residues. The DNA of the CDR3 is TGTGCCAGCAGCTTAGACAGGGGTTTTAATGAAAAACTGTTTTTT. Translating it yields CASSLDRGFNEKLFF.

CDR3 in amino acids: CASSLGVGNQPQHF. The CDR3 DNA is TGTGCCAGCAGCTTAGGGGTCGGGAATCAGCCCCAGCATTTT. The chain is built from TRBV5-6 and TRBJ1-5; weak D call: TRBD1 (5 bases). Germline V gene data show CDR1 as SGHDT and CDR2 as YYEEEE. The germline V and J ends were trimmed by 2 bases and 4 bases, with 10 bases remaining between them. The CDR3 runs to 14 residues.

The chain carries TRBV19 and TRBJ1-2, with a tentative D call TRBD1 (5 bases). The CDR3 runs to 14 residues. Germline values: CDR1 LNHDA, CDR2 SQIVND (reference sequence). V was clipped by 5 bases and J by 4 bases, with 14 bases between them. This CDR3 reads CASSSLGEGYGYTF. Here the CDR3 DNA reads TGTGCCAGTAGTTCTTTAGGGGAGGGCTATGGCTACACCTTC.

The chain uses TRBV9 and TRBJ2-7; 8 positions match TRBD1. Trimming removed 3 bases from V and 0 bases from J; junction bases left unmatched: 2. The CDR3 covers 14 residues. Germline CDR1 and CDR2: SGDLS and YYNGEE. CDR3 DNA: TGTGCCAGCAGCGAACAGGGGGGCTCCTACGAGCAGTACTTC. It codes for CASSEQGGSYEQYF.

This clone was detected a few times. The V gene is TRBV7-2, the J gene TRBJ2-7, with 7 bases identical to TRBD2. The CDR3 is 14 residues long. Germline V gene data show CDR1 as SGHTA and CDR2 as FQGNSA. V lost 5 bases, J lost 2 bases, and 6 bases stayed unmatched. CDR3 in DNA: TGTGCCAGCAGCGTGGGACTAACCACCTACGAGCAGTACTTC. This codes for CASSVGLTTYEQYF.

The chain uses TRBV9 and TRBJ1-2; 11 bases fit TRBD1. The CDR3 is made up of 15 amino acids. V was clipped by 0 bases and J by 7 bases; unmatched bases: 5. The germline gives CDR1 SGDLS, CDR2 YYNGEE. This chain's CDR3 is CASSVDGTGGGGYTF. Written as DNA, the CDR3 is TGTGCCAGCAGCGTAGATGGGACAGGGGGTGGTGGCTACACCTTC.

Here the CDR3 DNA reads TGTGCCTGGAGGGCTCGGGACAGGGGAGATACGCAGTATTTT. It encodes CAWRARDRGDTQYF. The genes are TRBV30 and TRBJ2-3; 10 nucleotides align to TRBD1. CDR3 size: 14 residues. In germline, CDR1 is GTSNPN, CDR2 SVGIG (reference sequence). Trimming cost V 3 bases and J 5 bases; bases outside gene matches: 5. The whole variable domain, filled in from reference TRBV30 and TRBJ2-3, reads SQTIHQWPATLVQPVGSPLSLECTVEGTSNPNLYWYRQAAGRGLQLLFYSVGIGQISSEVPQNLSASRPQDRQFILSSKKLLLSDSGFYLCAWRARDRGDTQYFGPGTRLTVL.

The DNA for the CDR3 is TGTGCCAGCAGCTTACAGAATCGCTACACCTTC. The encoded protein is CASSLQNRYTF. The gene calls are TRBV7-9 and TRBJ1-2; D gene uncertain. The CDR3 spans 11 residues. Per the germline V gene, CDR1 is SEHNR and CDR2 is FQNEAQ (reference sequence). Between the trimmed V and J ends, which lost 2 bases and 9 bases, there was a span of 7 bases.

The chain recombines TRBV19 with TRBJ1-5; D is possibly TRBD1 (6 bases). Deletions cut 3 bases from V and 4 bases from J, with 13 bases between. CDR1 is LNHDA, CDR2 SQIVND, per germline (reference sequence). The CDR3 length is 15 residues. CDR3 in amino acids: CASSIEPRGNQPQHF. The CDR3 coding sequence is TGTGCCAGTAGTATCGAACCAAGGGGGAATCAGCCCCAGCATTTT.

This chain connects TRBV5-1 to TRBJ1-1; the D gene is possibly TRBD1 (6 bases). V was clipped by 0 bases and J by 4 bases, with 16 bases between them. Germline V gives CDR1 SGHRS, CDR2 YFSETQ. The CDR3 spans 16 residues. The CDR3, as DNA: TGCGCCAGCAGCTTGGGAAGACAGGTCCCCAGCACTGAAGCTTTCTTT. It yields the protein CASSLGRQVPSTEAFF.

The chain combines TRBV2 with TRBJ1-1; D might be TRBD1 (6 bases). V was pared by 5 bases and J by 5 bases, with 15 bases between. Germline CDR1 is SNHLY and CDR2 is FYNNEI. The CDR3 runs to 14 residues. The CDR3 DNA is TGTGCCAGCAGTTGGGGCAGGGGCGGTACTGAAGCTTTCTTT. Translation: CASSWGRGGTEAFF.

The chain uses TRBV6-1 and TRBJ2-3, with D uncertain. Germline V gene sequence: CDR1 MNHNS, CDR2 SASEGT. V gave up 2 bases and J gave up 0 bases, with 9 bases separating them. The CDR3 contains 15 residues. CDR3 sequence: CASSESSPSTDTQYF. In DNA form, the CDR3 reads TGTGCCAGCAGTGAATCTTCCCCTAGCACAGATACGCAGTATTTT.

The chain recombines TRBV11-2 with TRBJ2-7; 7 positions agree with TRBD2. Looked up from germline, CDR1 is SGHAT and CDR2 is FQNNGV. V lost 3 bases, J lost 3 bases, and 2 bases stayed unmatched. This CDR3 region has 13 residues. The CDR3 DNA reads as TGTGCCAGCAGCTTCGGCGGGAGCTACGAGCAGTACTTC. This gives the protein CASSFGGSYEQYF.